The 13 T cell receptor beta chains presented below share a single source sample, sequenced in a study of blood T cell repertoires in COVID-19. Only in-frame clones appear in the TCRdb table, and some are missing; sequencing was by immunoSEQ multiplex PCR. The sample has about 89,000 clones, more than 90% seen once; the top ten hold 4% to 5.5%. Sequenced input: peripheral blood. Every receptor here comes from a human donor with active COVID-19. The donor label of this sample is uncertain.

The genes are TRBV3-1 (or the pseudogene TRBV3-2) and TRBJ2-1; unclear D gene. CDR3 size: 16 residues. Trimming removed 0 bases from V and 0 bases from J, with 9 bases in between. In germline, CDR1 is LGHDT, CDR2 YNNKEL (reference sequence). This CDR3 reads CASSQDPASSYNEQFF. Written as DNA, the CDR3 is TGTGCCAGCAGCCAAGACCCCGCTAGCTCCTACAATGAGCAGTTCTTC.

This chain connects TRBV4-1 to TRBJ1-4; a possible D gene is TRBD1 (5 bases). Trimming stripped 0 bases from V and 7 bases from J, with 9 bases between. Germline V lookup: CDR1 MGHRA, CDR2 YSYEKL. This CDR3 is 14 amino acids long. CDR3 protein: CASSQDRVIEKLFF. In DNA form, the CDR3 reads TGCGCCAGCAGCCAAGACAGGGTGATTGAAAAACTGTTTTTT.

CDR3 amino acids: CAISEEVAGAYNEQFF. The CDR3 DNA follows: TGTGCCATCAGTGAGGAGGTTGCGGGAGCGTACAATGAGCAGTTCTTC. The chain has TRBV10-3 and TRBJ2-1; 7 bases line up with TRBD2. CDR3 size: 16 residues. The ends lost 2 bases at V and 4 bases at J; junction bases unmatched: 8. The germline gives CDR1 ENHRY, CDR2 SYGVKD.

The sample holds one count of this clone. This chain connects TRBV5-6 to TRBJ2-7, with no clear D. CDR3 length equals 13 residues. Looked up from germline, CDR1 is SGHDT and CDR2 is YYEEEE. V was pared by 2 bases and J by 2 bases, with 8 bases between. CDR3 bases: TGTGCCAGCAGCTTACAGAGCACCTACGAGCAGTACTTC. Amino acid sequence: CASSLQSTYEQYF.

V gene TRBV29-1 combines with J gene TRBJ2-3, with 7 bases identical to TRBD1. The CDR3 has 15 residues. The ends lost 5 bases at V and 2 bases at J; junction bases unmatched: 10. Germline CDR1 and CDR2: SQVTM and ANQGSEA. CDR3 DNA: TGCAGCGTTTCCATCGGGACAGCCATCACAGATACGCAGTATTTT. Its translation: CSVSIGTAITDTQYF.

The chain carries TRBV12-3 or TRBV12-4 and TRBJ2-1; 7 nucleotides match TRBD2. V shed 6 bases, J shed 9 bases, and the junction held 8 bases outside the gene matches. The CDR3 sequence is 13 residues long. This CDR3 is CASREAGVPEQFF. CDR3 coding DNA: TGTGCCAGCAGGGAGGCGGGGGTCCCTGAGCAGTTCTTC.

Notes on this clone: The identical CDR3 is also encoded by other nucleotide sequences in the sample. DNA for the CDR3: TGTGCCAGCTCACCACGGCAGGGGTCCTACGAGCAGTACTTC. Its translation: CASSPRQGSYEQYF. The chain uses TRBV18 and TRBJ2-7; the D gene is possibly TRBD1 (6 bases). In germline, CDR1 is KGHSH, CDR2 LQKENI. With 1 base removed from V and 1 base from J, the gap between germline ends came to 8 bases. The CDR3 totals 14 residues.

The chain links TRBV3-1 (or the pseudogene TRBV3-2) to TRBJ1-3, with TRBD1 identical over 9 bases. The V and J ends lost 4 bases and 3 bases, in that order; junction bases with no gene match: 10. This CDR3 comprises 17 residues. CDR1 LGHDT and CDR2 YNNKEL come from the germline V gene (reference sequence). CDR3 amino acids: CASSLQPTGGIGNTIYF. DNA for the CDR3: TGTGCCAGCAGCCTCCAACCGACAGGGGGTATTGGAAACACCATATATTTT.

J is TRBJ2-7 and V is TRBV11-2; D is perhaps TRBD2 (6 bases). Germline-derived CDR1 and CDR2 are SGHAT and FQNNGV. CDR3 length: 14 amino acids. Trimming shortened V by 1 base and J by 3 bases, and 10 bases separated the two germline ends. Here the CDR3 reads CASSLGSGHYEQYF. The CDR3 region has the DNA TGTGCCAGCAGCTTAGGTAGCGGCCACTACGAGCAGTACTTC.

The rearrangement links TRBV2 to TRBJ1-2; 9 bases agree with TRBD1. The CDR3 has 16 residues. Trimming took 0 bases from V and 5 from J; bases not matched to a gene: 7. Germline loops: CDR1 SNHLY, CDR2 FYNNEI. This CDR3 is CASSEAVQGAGYGYTF. The CDR3 bases are TGTGCCAGCAGTGAAGCGGTACAGGGGGCGGGTTATGGCTACACCTTC.

The V call is TRBV14, the J call TRBJ2-3, with TRBD1 identical over 7 bases. The CDR3 covers 15 residues. Germline values: CDR1 SGHDN, CDR2 FVKESK. After removal of 5 bases from V and 3 bases from J, the junction contained 8 bases not matched to a gene. CDR3 coding DNA: TGTGCCAGCAGCGTCCGACAGGGACGAACAGATACGCAGTATTTT. This encodes CASSVRQGRTDTQYF.

The rearrangement joins TRBV7-9 to TRBJ2-1; a weak D match, TRBD2 (7 bases). V was trimmed by 2 bases and J by 2 bases, leaving 13 bases between them. The germline CDR1 and CDR2 sequences are SEHNR and FQNEAQ (reference sequence). CDR3 length: 16 amino acids. Written as DNA, the CDR3 is TGTGCCAGCAGCTTACCGCGGGGGCTAACCTACAATGAGCAGTTCTTC. Translation gives CASSLPRGLTYNEQFF.

The V gene is TRBV2, the J gene TRBJ2-7, with 7 bases that match TRBD2. The CDR3 has 14 residues. From germline, CDR1 is SNHLY and CDR2 FYNNEI. Germline trimming cut 11 bases from V and 2 bases from J; bases unmatched to any gene: 12. The CDR3 sequence: CAGRAGRAPYEQYF. For the CDR3, the DNA is TGTGCCGGAAGAGCAGGGAGGGCTCCCTACGAGCAGTACTTC.